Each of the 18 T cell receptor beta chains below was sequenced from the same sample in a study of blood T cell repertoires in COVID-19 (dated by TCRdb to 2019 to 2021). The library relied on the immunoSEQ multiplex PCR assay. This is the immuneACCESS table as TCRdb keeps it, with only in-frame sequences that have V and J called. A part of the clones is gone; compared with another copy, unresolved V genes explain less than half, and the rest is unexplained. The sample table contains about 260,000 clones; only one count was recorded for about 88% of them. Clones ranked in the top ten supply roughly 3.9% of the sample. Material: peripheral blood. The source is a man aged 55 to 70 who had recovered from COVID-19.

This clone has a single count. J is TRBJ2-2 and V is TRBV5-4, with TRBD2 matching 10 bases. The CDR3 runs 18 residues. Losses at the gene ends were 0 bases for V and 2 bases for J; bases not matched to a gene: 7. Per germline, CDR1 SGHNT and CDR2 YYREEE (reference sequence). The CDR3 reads CASSLGDSGRPNTGELFF. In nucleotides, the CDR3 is TGTGCCAGCAGCTTGGGCGATAGCGGGAGGCCTAACACCGGGGAGCTGTTTTTT. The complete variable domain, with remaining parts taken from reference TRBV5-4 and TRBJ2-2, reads ETGVTQSPTHLIKTRGQQVTLRCSSQSGHNTVSWYQQALGQGPQFIFQYYREEENGRGNFPPRFSGLQFPNYSSELNVNALELDDSALYLCASSLGDSGRPNTGELFFGEGSRLTVL.

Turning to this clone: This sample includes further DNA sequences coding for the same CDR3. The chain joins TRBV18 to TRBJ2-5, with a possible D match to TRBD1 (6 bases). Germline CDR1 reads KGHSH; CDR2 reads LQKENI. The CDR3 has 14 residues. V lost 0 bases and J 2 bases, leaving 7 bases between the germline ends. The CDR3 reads CASSPPTGQETQYF. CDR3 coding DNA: TGTGCCAGCTCACCACCAACAGGGCAAGAGACCCAGTACTTC. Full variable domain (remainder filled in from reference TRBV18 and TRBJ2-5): NAGVMQNPRHLVRRRGQEARLRCSPMKGHSHVYWYRQLPEEGLKFMVYLQKENIIDESGMPKERFSAEFPKEGPSILRIQQVVRGDSAAYFCASSPPTGQETQYFGPGTRLLVL.

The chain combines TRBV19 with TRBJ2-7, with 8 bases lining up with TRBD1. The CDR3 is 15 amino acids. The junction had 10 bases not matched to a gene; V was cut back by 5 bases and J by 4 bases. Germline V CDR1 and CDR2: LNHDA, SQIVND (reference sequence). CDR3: CASSPGQGLTYEQYF. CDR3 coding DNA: TGTGCCAGTAGTCCAGGACAGGGTTTAACTTACGAGCAGTACTTC.

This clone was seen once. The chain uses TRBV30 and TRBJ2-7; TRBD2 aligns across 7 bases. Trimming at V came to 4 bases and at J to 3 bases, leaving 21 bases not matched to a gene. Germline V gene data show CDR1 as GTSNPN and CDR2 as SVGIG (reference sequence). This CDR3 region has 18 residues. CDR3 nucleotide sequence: TGTGCCTGGAAACCTGGGGAGGGGTGGACCAAAATACGCTACGAGCAGTACTTC. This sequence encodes CAWKPGEGWTKIRYEQYF. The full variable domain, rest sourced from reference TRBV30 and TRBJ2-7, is SQTIHQWPATLVQPVGSPLSLECTVEGTSNPNLYWYRQAAGRGLQLLFYSVGIGQISSEVPQNLSASRPQDRQFILSSKKLLLSDSGFYLCAWKPGEGWTKIRYEQYFGPGTRLTVT.

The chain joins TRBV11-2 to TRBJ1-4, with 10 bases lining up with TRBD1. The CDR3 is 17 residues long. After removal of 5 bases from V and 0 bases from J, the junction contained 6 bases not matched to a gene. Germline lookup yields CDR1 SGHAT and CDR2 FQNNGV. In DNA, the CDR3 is TGTGCCAGCAGCCAAGGGGACAGGGGTACAACTAATGAAAAACTGTTTTTT. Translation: CASSQGDRGTTNEKLFF.

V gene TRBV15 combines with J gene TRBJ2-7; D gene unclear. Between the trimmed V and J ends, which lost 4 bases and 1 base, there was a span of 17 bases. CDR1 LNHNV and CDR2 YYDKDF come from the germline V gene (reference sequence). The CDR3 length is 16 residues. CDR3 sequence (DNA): TGTGCCACCAGCACTCAGTTAGGCGGTCGGTCCTACGAGCAGTACTTC. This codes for CATSTQLGGRSYEQYF.

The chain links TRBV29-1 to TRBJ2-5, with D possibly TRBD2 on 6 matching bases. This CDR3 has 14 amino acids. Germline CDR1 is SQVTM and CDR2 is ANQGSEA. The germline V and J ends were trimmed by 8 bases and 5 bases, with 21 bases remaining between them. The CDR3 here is CSHVGGLSSETQYF. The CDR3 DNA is TGCAGCCATGTGGGGGGATTGTCGTCGGAGACCCAGTACTTC.

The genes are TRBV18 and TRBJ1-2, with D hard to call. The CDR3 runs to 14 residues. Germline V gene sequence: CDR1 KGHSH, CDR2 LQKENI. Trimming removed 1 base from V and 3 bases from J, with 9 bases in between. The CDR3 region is CASSPLPQDYGYTF. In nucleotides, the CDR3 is TGTGCCAGCTCACCACTTCCCCAGGACTATGGCTACACCTTC.

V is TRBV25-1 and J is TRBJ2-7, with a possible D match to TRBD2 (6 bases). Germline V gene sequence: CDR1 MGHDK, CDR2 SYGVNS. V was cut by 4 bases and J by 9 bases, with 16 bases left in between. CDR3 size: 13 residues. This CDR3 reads CASSGLRGTGQYF. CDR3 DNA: TGTGCCAGCAGTGGCTTGCGGGGAACGGGGCAGTACTTC.

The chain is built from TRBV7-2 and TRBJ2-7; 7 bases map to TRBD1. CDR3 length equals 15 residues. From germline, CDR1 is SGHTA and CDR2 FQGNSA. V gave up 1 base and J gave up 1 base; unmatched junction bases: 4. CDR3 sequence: CASSLVGTASYEQYF. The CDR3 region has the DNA TGTGCCAGCAGCTTAGTGGGGACAGCTTCCTACGAGCAGTACTTC. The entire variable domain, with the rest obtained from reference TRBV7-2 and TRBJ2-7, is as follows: GAGVSQSPSNKVTEKGKDVELRCDPISGHTALYWYRQSLGQGLEFLIYFQGNSAPDKSGLPSDRFSAERTGGSVSTLTIQRTQQEDSAVYLCASSLVGTASYEQYFGPGTRLTVT.

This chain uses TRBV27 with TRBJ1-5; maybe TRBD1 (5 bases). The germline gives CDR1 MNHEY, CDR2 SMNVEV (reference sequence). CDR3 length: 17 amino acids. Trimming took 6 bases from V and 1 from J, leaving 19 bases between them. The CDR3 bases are TGTGCCAGCAGCAAAGTAGGGCAGGGACTGAGCAATCAGCCCCAGCATTTT. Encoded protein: CASSKVGQGLSNQPQHF.

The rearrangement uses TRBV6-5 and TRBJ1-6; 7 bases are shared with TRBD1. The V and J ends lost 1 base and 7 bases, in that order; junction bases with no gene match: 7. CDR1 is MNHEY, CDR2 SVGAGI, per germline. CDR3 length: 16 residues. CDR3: CASSYYGQAGNSPLHF. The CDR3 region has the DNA TGTGCCAGCAGTTACTACGGACAGGCTGGCAATTCACCCCTCCACTTT.

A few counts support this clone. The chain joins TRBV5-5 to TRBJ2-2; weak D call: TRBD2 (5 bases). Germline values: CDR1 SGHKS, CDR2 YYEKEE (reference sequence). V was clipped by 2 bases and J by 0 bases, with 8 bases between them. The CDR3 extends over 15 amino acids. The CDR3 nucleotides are TGTGCCAGCAGCTTCCGGGGAGCGAACACCGGGGAGCTGTTTTTT. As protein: CASSFRGANTGELFF.

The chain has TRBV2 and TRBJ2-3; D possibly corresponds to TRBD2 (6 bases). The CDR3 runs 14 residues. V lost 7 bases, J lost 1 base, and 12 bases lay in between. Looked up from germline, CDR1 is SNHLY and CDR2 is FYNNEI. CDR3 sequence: CASIRAGRTDTQYF. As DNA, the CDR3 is TGTGCCAGCATTCGGGCGGGGCGCACAGATACGCAGTATTTT. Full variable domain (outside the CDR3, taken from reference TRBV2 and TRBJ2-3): EPEVTQTPSHQVTQMGQEVILRCVPISNHLYFYWYRQILGQKVEFLVSFYNNEISEKSEIFDDQFSVERPDGSNFTLKIRSTKLEDSAMYFCASIRAGRTDTQYFGPGTRLTVL.

CDR3 bases: TGTGCCAGCAGGGAGAGACTAGCGGCGAGCACAGATACGCAGTATTTT. It yields the protein CASRERLAASTDTQYF. The chain recombines TRBV2 with TRBJ2-3, with 9 bases that match TRBD2. This CDR3 region has 16 residues. Germline CDR1 and CDR2: SNHLY and FYNNEI. J lost 0 bases, V lost 6 bases, and 7 bases had no gene match. The full variable domain, with the rest looked up from reference TRBV2 and TRBJ2-3, is EPEVTQTPSHQVTQMGQEVILRCVPISNHLYFYWYRQILGQKVEFLVSFYNNEISEKSEIFDDQFSVERPDGSNFTLKIRSTKLEDSAMYFCASRERLAASTDTQYFGPGTRLTVL.

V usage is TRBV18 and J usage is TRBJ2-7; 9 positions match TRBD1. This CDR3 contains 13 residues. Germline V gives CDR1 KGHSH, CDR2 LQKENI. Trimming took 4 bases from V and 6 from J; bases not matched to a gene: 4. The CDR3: CASSRDRVSEQYF. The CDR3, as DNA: TGTGCCAGCTCACGGGACAGGGTAAGCGAGCAGTACTTC. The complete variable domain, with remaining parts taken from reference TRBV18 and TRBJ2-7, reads NAGVMQNPRHLVRRRGQEARLRCSPMKGHSHVYWYRQLPEEGLKFMVYLQKENIIDESGMPKERFSAEFPKEGPSILRIQQVVRGDSAAYFCASSRDRVSEQYFGPGTRLTVT.

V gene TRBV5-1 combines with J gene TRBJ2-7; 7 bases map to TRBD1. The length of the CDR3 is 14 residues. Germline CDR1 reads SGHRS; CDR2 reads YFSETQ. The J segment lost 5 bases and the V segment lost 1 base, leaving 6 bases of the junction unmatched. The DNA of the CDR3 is TGCGCCAGCAGCTTGCCCACTACAGGGGACGAGCAGTACTTC. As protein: CASSLPTTGDEQYF.

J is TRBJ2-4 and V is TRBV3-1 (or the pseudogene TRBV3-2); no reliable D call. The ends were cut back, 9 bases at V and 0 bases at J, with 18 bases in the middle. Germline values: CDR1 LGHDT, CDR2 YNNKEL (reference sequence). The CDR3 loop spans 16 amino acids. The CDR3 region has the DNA TGTGCCAGGAACCAATTTAGTCCTCTAGCCAAAAACATTCAGTACTTC. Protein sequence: CARNQFSPLAKNIQYF.